These 18 T cell receptor beta chains came from one sample sequenced in a study of blood T cell repertoires in COVID-19 (TCRdb year 2020). Libraries were made using the immunoSEQ multiplex PCR assay. Held by TCRdb, this immuneACCESS table contains in-frame sequences only and omits some clones. Under half of the omission traces to an unresolved V gene where checked; the cause of the rest is unknown. Here the sample has around 60,000 clones; 70% to 90% occur a single time. Jointly, the top ten make up roughly 3.9% of the sample. The sequencing input was peripheral blood. The origin of the receptors is a man in his 70s with acute or convalescent COVID-19.

CDR3 in amino acids: CASSYSRTGNTEAFF. CDR3 DNA: TGTGCCAGCAGTTACTCTAGGACAGGGAACACTGAAGCTTTCTTT. The chain joins TRBV6-5 to TRBJ1-1; 7 bases are a match to TRBD1. This CDR3 spans 15 amino acids. V dropped 0 bases and J dropped 1; count of bases not matched to a gene: 2. In germline, CDR1 is MNHEY, CDR2 SVGAGI.

This clone was seen a handful of times. V is TRBV7-2 and J is TRBJ2-1, with 8 bases lining up with TRBD1. The V gene end was trimmed by 7 bases and the J gene end by 7 bases; junction bases not matched to a gene: 6. CDR1 is SGHTA, CDR2 FQGNSA, per germline. The length of the CDR3 is 13 residues. The CDR3 loop is CASTRGPGNEQFF. The CDR3 bases are TGTGCCAGCACCAGGGGGCCCGGAAATGAGCAGTTCTTC. The variable domain in full, with the rest retrieved from reference TRBV7-2 and TRBJ2-1, is GAGVSQSPSNKVTEKGKDVELRCDPISGHTALYWYRQSLGQGLEFLIYFQGNSAPDKSGLPSDRFSAERTGGSVSTLTIQRTQQEDSAVYLCASTRGPGNEQFFGPGTRLTVL.

This chain links TRBV19 with TRBJ1-2, with unresolved D. The CDR3 loop spans 15 amino acids. Trimming removed 2 bases from V and 0 bases from J, with 10 bases in between. In germline, CDR1 is LNHDA, CDR2 SQIVND (reference sequence). CDR3 sequence reads: CASSIYGAANYGYTF. The CDR3 region has the DNA TGTGCCAGTAGTATATATGGAGCCGCTAACTATGGCTACACCTTC. Full variable domain (remainder filled in from reference TRBV19 and TRBJ1-2): DGGITQSPKYLFRKEGQNVTLSCEQNLNHDAMYWYRQDPGQGLRLIYYSQIVNDFQKGDIAEGYSVSREKKESFPLTVTSAQKNPTAFYLCASSIYGAANYGYTFGSGTRLTVV.

J is TRBJ1-1 and V is TRBV25-1; 7 nucleotides line up with TRBD1. Germline assignment: CDR1 MGHDK and CDR2 SYGVNS. The CDR3 is 12 residues long. V lost 3 bases, J lost 6 bases, and 1 base stayed unmatched. DNA of the CDR3: TGTGCCAGCAGTGATGACAGGGCTGAAGCTTTCTTT. This gives the protein CASSDDRAEAFF.

V usage is TRBV18 and J usage is TRBJ2-7, with 8 bases that match TRBD1. The germline V gene encodes CDR1 KGHSH and CDR2 LQKENI. The CDR3 sequence is 14 residues long. Germline trimming cut 4 bases from V and 1 base from J; bases unmatched to any gene: 3. Written as DNA, the CDR3 is TGTGCCAGCTCACTCGGACAGGGTTCCTACGAGCAGTACTTC. Amino acids: CASSLGQGSYEQYF.

The V and J genes are TRBV4-3 and TRBJ1-2; no clear D. This CDR3 has 14 amino acids. V dropped 1 base and J dropped 3 bases, with 9 bases sitting between them. CDR1 and CDR2 (germline): LGHNA, YSLEER. Here the CDR3 DNA reads TGCGCCAGCAGCCAAGCCGACAACTACTATGGCTACACCTTC. Translated: CASSQADNYYGYTF.

The chain couples TRBV10-3 to TRBJ1-1; 8 nucleotides line up with TRBD1. There are 18 residues in the CDR3. Germline V lookup: CDR1 ENHRY, CDR2 SYGVKD. With V trimmed by 2 bases and J by 1 base, 12 bases remained unmatched. The chain's CDR3 is CAISEALGQGGGNTEAFF. CDR3 sequence (DNA): TGTGCCATCAGTGAGGCCCTCGGACAGGGAGGTGGGAACACTGAAGCTTTCTTT.

V is TRBV19 and J is TRBJ1-1; D is perhaps TRBD1 (6 bases). V shed 4 bases and J shed 3 bases, with 15 bases lying between them. The V gene's germline CDR1 is LNHDA and CDR2 SQIVND (reference sequence). There are 15 residues in the CDR3. The CDR3 DNA reads TGTGCCAGTAGTACACGCAACAGGGTACACACTGAAGCTTTCTTT. Protein: CASSTRNRVHTEAFF.

The chain has TRBV5-1 and TRBJ1-1; TRBD1 is a possible D gene (5 bases). CDR3 length: 13 amino acids. Germline V gene data show CDR1 as SGHRS and CDR2 as YFSETQ. The V end was cut by 2 bases, the J end by 3 bases, with 8 bases between. The DNA of the CDR3 is TGCGCCAGCAGCTTTGTGACAGACACTGAAGCTTTCTTT. Protein product: CASSFVTDTEAFF.

This rearrangement joins TRBV27 to TRBJ2-3; possible D gene TRBD1, 5 bases. CDR1 and CDR2 (germline): MNHEY, SMNVEV (reference sequence). This CDR3 is 14 amino acids long. V was pared by 2 bases and J by 5 bases, with 11 bases between. The CDR3 reads CASSLARVRDTQYF. DNA for the CDR3: TGTGCCAGCAGTTTAGCCAGGGTTAGAGATACGCAGTATTTT.

J is TRBJ1-1 and V is TRBV5-6, with TRBD1 identical over 9 bases. The V gene end was trimmed by 2 bases and the J gene end by 4 bases; junction bases not matched to a gene: 9. CDR3 length: 16 amino acids. CDR1 and CDR2 from the germline V gene are SGHDT and YYEEEE. In DNA form, the CDR3 reads TGTGCCAGCAGCTTACGACAGGGGGGCTTTAGCACTGAAGCTTTCTTT. Translation: CASSLRQGGFSTEAFF.

The chain is built from TRBV27 and TRBJ1-3, with D perhaps TRBD1 (5 bases). Germline V gene lookup returns CDR1 MNHEY and CDR2 SMNVEV (reference sequence). The CDR3 runs to 16 residues. Trimming stripped 3 bases from V and 1 base from J, with 13 bases between. The CDR3 spells CASSLGGIGSGNTIYF. CDR3 nucleotides: TGTGCCAGCAGTTTGGGGGGGATTGGATCTGGAAACACCATATATTTT.

This clone showed up just a few times. The chain is built from TRBV4-1 and TRBJ1-2; D gene unclear. Germline CDR1 is MGHRA and CDR2 is YSYEKL. This CDR3 has 14 amino acids. V was pared by 4 bases and J by 8 bases, with 17 bases between. For the CDR3, the DNA is TGCGCCAGCAGCCTTACGGCCCAGGCGTCGGGCTACACCTTC. Its translation: CASSLTAQASGYTF.

This sequence joins TRBV18 and TRBJ2-1; maybe TRBD2 (7 bases). The length of the CDR3 is 14 residues. The germline V gene encodes CDR1 KGHSH and CDR2 LQKENI. V was shortened by 4 bases and J by 4 bases, with 11 bases between the two germline ends. CDR3 nucleotide sequence: TGTGCCAGCTCACGCCGGGGGGCGTACAATGAGCAGTTCTTC. The encoded protein is CASSRRGAYNEQFF.

In this sample, this clone turned up a few times. J is TRBJ1-4 and V is TRBV11-2, with TRBD1 identical over 7 bases. CDR3 length: 11 residues. V shed 1 base and J 15 bases; nucleotides not matched to a gene: 2. CDR1 and CDR2 from the germline V gene are SGHAT and FQNNGV. The CDR3: CASSLGRGVFF. The CDR3 bases are TGTGCCAGCAGCTTAGGCAGGGGGGTGTTTTTT.

V is TRBV6-2 or TRBV6-3 and J is TRBJ2-5; 9 positions match TRBD2. This CDR3 comprises 16 residues. Germline CDR1 and CDR2: MNHEY and SVGEGT. Trimming cost V 2 bases and J 1 base; bases outside gene matches: 5. In nucleotides, the CDR3 is TGTGCCAGCAGTTACGGAACGACTAGCGGCCAAGAGACCCAGTACTTC. Its translation: CASSYGTTSGQETQYF.

V is TRBV5-1 and J is TRBJ1-1; 12 positions agree with TRBD1. Germline V CDR1 and CDR2: SGHRS, YFSETQ. The CDR3 is 14 amino acids. V shed 5 bases, J shed 7 bases, and the junction held 6 bases outside the gene matches. The DNA for the CDR3 is TGCGCCAGCAGAGAGGGGACAGGGGGCAATGAAGCTTTCTTT. It codes for CASREGTGGNEAFF.

This chain joins TRBV28 and TRBJ1-6; 9 bases are a match to TRBD1. After removal of 1 base from V and 5 bases from J, the junction contained 3 bases not matched to a gene. The V gene's germline CDR1 is MDHEN and CDR2 SYDVKM. CDR3 length: 16 residues. CDR3: CASSLFGTGNNSPLHF. As DNA, the CDR3 is TGTGCCAGCAGTTTATTTGGGACAGGGAATAATTCACCCCTCCACTTT.